The 27 T cell receptor beta chains presented below share a single source sample, sequenced in a study of T cell clonotyping in hematopoietic cell transplantation. Some clones are missing from TCRdb's copy, which holds only in-frame ones; the method was immunoSEQ multiplex PCR. Of roughly 13,000 clones listed, 94% are singletons. Here the sequenced sample was PBMCs, taken 30 days after allogeneic stem cell transplant. Receptors originate from a male patient between 55 and 70 years old who had an allogeneic stem cell transplant from an unrelated donor, so the T cells may come from the graft donor. Some clones in this sample may be carry-over from other donors' samples.

This clone was recorded only once. The chain combines TRBV19 with TRBJ1-4; D is uncertain. Germline V lookup: CDR1 LNHDA, CDR2 SQIVND (reference sequence). The CDR3 is 15 amino acids. Trimming pared 4 bases from V and 8 bases from J, leaving 17 bases between. As DNA, the CDR3 is TGTGCCAGTAGTACTCACATTACCGACGGAGAAAAACTGTTTTTT. Translation: CASSTHITDGEKLFF.

This chain connects TRBV30 to TRBJ1-3; possibly TRBD1 for D (5 bases). With 0 bases removed from V and 4 bases from J, the gap between germline ends came to 10 bases. Germline assignment: CDR1 GTSNPN and CDR2 SVGIG (reference sequence). The CDR3 has 14 residues. CDR3 sequence: CAWSVLGGGNTIYF. CDR3 coding DNA: TGTGCCTGGAGTGTACTGGGGGGAGGAAACACCATATATTTT.

J is TRBJ1-2 and V is TRBV19, with D unresolved. Trimming removed 3 bases at V and 5 bases at J, with 16 bases between. Looked up from germline, CDR1 is LNHDA and CDR2 is SQIVND (reference sequence). This CDR3 is 15 amino acids long. This CDR3 reads CASSMNQGNGYGYTF. CDR3 sequence (DNA): TGTGCCAGTAGTATGAATCAAGGAAACGGGTATGGCTACACCTTC.

The chain joins TRBV2 to TRBJ1-2, with D perhaps TRBD1 (6 bases). Germline V gives CDR1 SNHLY, CDR2 FYNNEI. This CDR3 is built from 13 residues. The V end was cut by 8 bases, the J end by 0 bases, with 10 bases between. The CDR3 DNA reads as TGTGCCAGCCGGGACACCGCTAACTATGGCTACACCTTC. Its protein is CASRDTANYGYTF.

This chain connects TRBV5-4 to TRBJ2-7; a possible D gene is TRBD1 (6 bases). Trimming shortened V by 4 bases and J by 8 bases, and 19 bases separated the two germline ends. CDR1 and CDR2 (germline): SGHNT, YYREEE (reference sequence). This CDR3 contains 14 residues. The CDR3 DNA is TGTGCCAGCAGCGCAGACCTTAACAGGGCCCAGCAGTACTTC. Its protein product is CASSADLNRAQQYF.

This chain uses TRBV25-1 with TRBJ2-7, with 8 nucleotides matching TRBD2. Looked up from germline, CDR1 is MGHDK and CDR2 is SYGVNS. V dropped 5 bases and J dropped 0; count of bases not matched to a gene: 12. The CDR3 extends over 17 amino acids. The CDR3 is CASSPRPGLGSSYEQYF. CDR3 sequence (DNA): TGTGCCAGCAGTCCCCGACCGGGACTAGGGAGCTCCTACGAGCAGTACTTC.

V gene TRBV19 combines with J gene TRBJ1-6; 8 positions match TRBD1. The ends lost 4 bases at V and 6 bases at J; junction bases unmatched: 5. CDR3 length equals 15 residues. CDR1 LNHDA and CDR2 SQIVND come from the germline V gene (reference sequence). The CDR3 nucleotides are TGTGCCAGTAGTACCGCGACAGGGGTTAATTCACCCCTCCACTTT. This codes for CASSTATGVNSPLHF.

This clone was picked up one time. This chain connects TRBV6-5 to TRBJ2-7; D is perhaps TRBD1 (5 bases). CDR3 length equals 12 residues. Trimming cost V 5 bases and J 6 bases, with 11 bases left between them. CDR1 and CDR2 (germline): MNHEY, SVGAGI. The CDR3 nucleotides read TGTGCCAGCAGTCCCTTGGGGCTCGAGCAGTACTTC. Its protein is CASSPLGLEQYF.

This clone has a single count. The chain joins TRBV5-1 to TRBJ2-3; no reliable D call. The CDR3 is made up of 14 amino acids. The germline CDR1 and CDR2 sequences are SGHRS and YFSETQ. The V gene lost 0 bases and the J gene lost 0 bases, with 5 bases spanning the gap. CDR3 protein: CASSLGASTDTQYF. DNA for the CDR3: TGCGCCAGCAGCTTGGGAGCAAGCACAGATACGCAGTATTTT.

The chain is built from TRBV19 and TRBJ1-4; D possibly corresponds to TRBD1 (6 bases). The CDR3 has 15 amino acids. V lost 4 bases, J lost 6 bases, and 15 bases lay in between. From germline, CDR1 is LNHDA and CDR2 SQIVND (reference sequence). CDR3 protein: CASSTGGLRDEKLFF. CDR3 nucleotides: TGTGCCAGTAGTACCGGGGGGCTGAGAGATGAAAAACTGTTTTTT.

The chain couples TRBV6-1 to TRBJ2-7, with 7 bases aligning to TRBD1. This CDR3 spans 11 amino acids. From germline, CDR1 is MNHNS and CDR2 SASEGT. Trimming cost V 5 bases and J 13 bases; bases outside gene matches: 8. This CDR3 reads CASSPDRAVYF. The CDR3 coding sequence is TGTGCCAGCAGTCCTGACAGGGCCGTCTACTTC.

This rearrangement joins TRBV28 to TRBJ1-1; 7 bases are a match to TRBD1. Germline assignment: CDR1 MDHEN and CDR2 SYDVKM. The CDR3 covers 14 residues. V lost 7 bases, J lost 9 bases, and 14 bases stayed unmatched. The CDR3 bases are TGTGCCAGCATACCGGGACAGACCTGGAGGAAAGCTTTCTTT. This gives the protein CASIPGQTWRKAFF.

The rearrangement uses TRBV9 and TRBJ1-1; 12 nucleotides agree with TRBD1. The CDR3 contains 17 residues. V was clipped by 0 bases and J by 0 bases; unmatched bases: 3. CDR1 is SGDLS and CDR2 is YYNGEE in the germline V gene. The DNA of the CDR3 is TGTGCCAGCAGCGTAGTGGGGACAGGGGGCCTGAACACTGAAGCTTTCTTT. Translating gives CASSVVGTGGLNTEAFF.

The J gene is TRBJ1-2, the V gene TRBV19; possible D gene TRBD1, 5 bases. This CDR3 contains 17 residues. Germline-derived CDR1 and CDR2 are LNHDA and SQIVND (reference sequence). V lost 7 bases, J lost 3 bases, and 24 bases lay in between. CDR3 coding DNA: TGTGCCAGTAACCTCCGTCGGCAGGGAAGAAAGGACTATGGCTACACCTTC. It specifies CASNLRRQGRKDYGYTF. The variable domain in full, completed from reference TRBV19 and TRBJ1-2, reads DGGITQSPKYLFRKEGQNVTLSCEQNLNHDAMYWYRQDPGQGLRLIYYSQIVNDFQKGDIAEGYSVSREKKESFPLTVTSAQKNPTAFYLCASNLRRQGRKDYGYTFGSGTRLTVV.

The rearrangement links TRBV7-7 to TRBJ2-5, with D possibly matching TRBD1 (6 bases). Per germline, CDR1 SSHAT and CDR2 FNYEAQ (reference sequence). The CDR3 has 16 amino acids. Trimming left V 4 bases short and J 5 bases short, with 20 bases between. In DNA form, the CDR3 reads TGTGCCAGCAGCTACACCTCTTCCAGGGGTCAGGAGACCCAGTACTTC. It translates to CASSYTSSRGQETQYF.

The chain's CDR3 is CAISDHSASEAFF. The CDR3 coding sequence is TGTGCCATCAGTGATCATTCGGCCAGTGAAGCTTTCTTT. This chain uses TRBV10-3 with TRBJ1-1, with no clear D. The germline CDR1 and CDR2 sequences are ENHRY and SYGVKD. The CDR3 totals 13 residues. The V gene lost 3 bases and the J gene lost 7 bases, with 12 bases spanning the gap.

The J gene is TRBJ1-2, the V gene TRBV27; maybe TRBD1 (5 bases). This CDR3 region has 14 residues. V was cut by 3 bases and J by 7 bases, with 15 bases left in between. The V gene's germline CDR1 is MNHEY and CDR2 SMNVEV (reference sequence). CDR3 protein: CASSFRRGEGGYTF. In DNA form, the CDR3 reads TGTGCCAGCAGTTTCCGCCGGGGGGAGGGTGGCTACACCTTC.

This clone was detected once. The chain couples TRBV29-1 to TRBJ1-2; no firm D call. The CDR3 contains 9 residues. Germline CDR1 reads SQVTM; CDR2 reads ANQGSEA. The ends were cut back, 3 bases at V and 8 bases at J, with 4 bases in the middle. CDR3 bases: TGCAGCGTTGAGAGCGGCTACACCTTC. It translates to CSVESGYTF.

The chain recombines TRBV5-8 with TRBJ1-2, with D unresolved. This CDR3 is 16 amino acids long. Trimming cost V 3 bases and J 6 bases, with 21 bases left between them. CDR1 is SGHTS, CDR2 YDEGEE, per germline. This CDR3 is CASSSGRRIISDGYTF. In DNA, the CDR3 is TGTGCCAGCAGCTCCGGCAGACGGATCATCTCGGATGGCTACACCTTC.

V gene TRBV29-1 combines with J gene TRBJ1-2, with 7 bases lining up with TRBD1. The V and J ends lost 7 bases and 4 bases, in that order; junction bases with no gene match: 12. Germline CDR1 is SQVTM and CDR2 is ANQGSEA. The CDR3 sequence is 14 residues long. The CDR3 sequence is CSAEGPGQSYGYTF. The CDR3 DNA sequence: TGCAGCGCGGAAGGCCCGGGACAGAGCTATGGCTACACCTTC. Supplemented by reference TRBV29-1 and TRBJ1-2, the full variable domain reads SAVISQKPSRDICQRGTSLTIQCQVDSQVTMMFWYRQQPGQSLTLIATANQGSEATYESGFVIDKFPISRPNLTFSTLTVSNMSPEDSSIYLCSAEGPGQSYGYTFGSGTRLTVV.

The V call is TRBV5-1, the J call TRBJ1-1; D possibly corresponds to TRBD1 (6 bases). V lost 1 base, J lost 5 bases, and 18 bases lay in between. The CDR3 has 16 residues. CDR1 is SGHRS, CDR2 YFSETQ, per germline. The CDR3 protein is CASSLKPGQRGTEAFF. CDR3 in DNA: TGCGCCAGCAGCTTGAAACCGGGGCAAAGGGGGACTGAAGCTTTCTTT.

This sequence joins TRBV29-1 and TRBJ2-2; D is ambiguous. The V gene's germline CDR1 is SQVTM and CDR2 ANQGSEA. Trimming took 4 bases from V and 3 from J, leaving 9 bases between them. There are 13 residues in the CDR3. CDR3: CSVAEAYTGELFF. DNA for the CDR3: TGCAGCGTTGCAGAGGCCTACACCGGGGAGCTGTTTTTT.

The gene calls are TRBV4-3 and TRBJ2-2; D is unresolved. Trimming removed 6 bases at V and 5 bases at J, with 7 bases between. CDR3 length equals 12 residues. The germline V gene has CDR1 LGHNA and CDR2 YSLEER. The CDR3 region has the DNA TGCGCCAGCAGTTTAGGGACCGGGGAGCTGTTTTTT. This codes for CASSLGTGELFF.

Points on this clone: At one end the junction does not follow the germline gene, possibly because of a read error. The chain links TRBV7-7 to TRBJ2-2, with TRBD2 identical over 9 bases. Germline CDR1 and CDR2: SSHAT and FNYEAQ (reference sequence). This CDR3 is built from 16 residues. The DNA of the CDR3 is TGTGCTAGCAGCTTAATAGCGGGGGCCAACACCGGGGAGCTGTTTTTT. The encoded protein is CASSLIAGANTGELFF.

V is TRBV5-5 and J is TRBJ2-5; no clear D gene. Per germline, CDR1 SGHKS and CDR2 YYEKEE (reference sequence). The germline V and J ends were trimmed by 4 bases and 0 bases, with 4 bases remaining between them. The CDR3 contains 12 residues. The CDR3 protein is CASSPNQETQYF. The CDR3 DNA sequence: TGTGCCAGCAGCCCAAACCAAGAGACCCAGTACTTC.

This chain connects TRBV6-5 to TRBJ2-7; D unclear. CDR3 length: 14 amino acids. CDR1 is MNHEY, CDR2 SVGAGI, per germline. Trimming took 2 bases from V and 1 from J, leaving 9 bases between them. The CDR3 DNA reads as TGTGCCAGCAGTTACCTTTTCGGTTCCTACGAGCAGTACTTC. Translation gives CASSYLFGSYEQYF.

This clone is a singleton in its sample. The CDR3 spells CASSNGGGGGYTF. The CDR3 DNA is TGTGCCAGCAGCAACGGGGGAGGAGGCGGCTACACCTTC. This chain connects TRBV7-2 to TRBJ1-2; possible D gene TRBD1, 5 bases. The CDR3 runs 13 residues. CDR1 and CDR2 (germline): SGHTA, FQGNSA. V lost 5 bases and J lost 8, with 15 bases in between.